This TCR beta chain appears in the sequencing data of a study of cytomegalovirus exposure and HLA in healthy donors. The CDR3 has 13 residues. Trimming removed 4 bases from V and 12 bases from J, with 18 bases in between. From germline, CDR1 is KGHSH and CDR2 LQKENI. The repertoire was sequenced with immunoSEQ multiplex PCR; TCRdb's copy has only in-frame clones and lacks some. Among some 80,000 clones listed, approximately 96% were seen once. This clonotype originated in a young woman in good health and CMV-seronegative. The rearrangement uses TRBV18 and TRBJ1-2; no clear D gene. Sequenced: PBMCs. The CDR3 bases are TGTGCCAGCTCACAAAGGGAGGAGGGCCCTGACACCTTC. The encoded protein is CASSQREEGPDTF. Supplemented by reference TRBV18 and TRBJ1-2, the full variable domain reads NAGVMQNPRHLVRRRGQEARLRCSPMKGHSHVYWYRQLPEEGLKFMVYLQKENIIDESGMPKERFSAEFPKEGPSILRIQQVVRGDSAAYFCASSQREEGPDTFGSGTRLTVV.